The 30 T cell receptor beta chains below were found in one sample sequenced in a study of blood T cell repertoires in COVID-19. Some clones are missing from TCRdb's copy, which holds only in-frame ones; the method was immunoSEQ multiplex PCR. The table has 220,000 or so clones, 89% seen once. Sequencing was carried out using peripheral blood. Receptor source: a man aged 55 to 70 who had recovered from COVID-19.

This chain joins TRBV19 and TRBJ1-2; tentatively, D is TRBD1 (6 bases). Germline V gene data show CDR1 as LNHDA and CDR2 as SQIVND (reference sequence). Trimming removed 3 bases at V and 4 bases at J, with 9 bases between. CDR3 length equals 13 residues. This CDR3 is CASSISGAYGYTF. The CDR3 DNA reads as TGTGCCAGTAGTATTTCAGGGGCCTATGGCTACACCTTC.

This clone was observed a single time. DNA for the CDR3: TGTGCCAGCAGCGTGACAGGGCTTAAGATGCCCCAGCATTTT. Amino acid sequence: CASSVTGLKMPQHF. This chain connects TRBV28 to TRBJ1-5; 7 nucleotides line up with TRBD1. Germline-derived CDR1 and CDR2 are MDHEN and SYDVKM. Trimming took 6 bases from V and 9 from J; bases not matched to a gene: 11. This CDR3 is 14 amino acids long. Complete variable domain (other parts from reference TRBV28 and TRBJ1-5): DVKVTQSSRYLVKRTGEKVFLECVQDMDHENMFWYRQDPGLGLRLIYFSYDVKMKEKGDIPEGYSVSREKKERFSLILESASTNQTSMYLCASSVTGLKMPQHFGDGTRLSIL.

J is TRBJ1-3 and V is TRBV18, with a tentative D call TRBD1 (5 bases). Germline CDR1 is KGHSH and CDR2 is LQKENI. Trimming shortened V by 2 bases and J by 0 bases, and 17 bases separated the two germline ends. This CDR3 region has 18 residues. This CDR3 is CASSPIDSKSFSGNTIYF. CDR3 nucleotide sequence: TGTGCCAGCTCACCAATAGACAGCAAGTCTTTCTCTGGAAACACCATATATTTT.

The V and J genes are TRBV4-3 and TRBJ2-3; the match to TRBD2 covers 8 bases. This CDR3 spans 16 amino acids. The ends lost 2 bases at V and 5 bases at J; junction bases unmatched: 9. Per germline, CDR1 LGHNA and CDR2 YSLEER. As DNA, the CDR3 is TGCGCCAGCAGCCAATCCGGACACGGGAGGGGAGATACGCAGTATTTT. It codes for CASSQSGHGRGDTQYF.

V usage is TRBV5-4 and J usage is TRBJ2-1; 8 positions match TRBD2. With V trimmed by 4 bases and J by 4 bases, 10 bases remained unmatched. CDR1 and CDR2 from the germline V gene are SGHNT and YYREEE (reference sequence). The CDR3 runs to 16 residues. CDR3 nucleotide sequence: TGTGCCAGCAGCCCCAAGACGGGAGGGTCTTACAATGAGCAGTTCTTC. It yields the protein CASSPKTGGSYNEQFF.

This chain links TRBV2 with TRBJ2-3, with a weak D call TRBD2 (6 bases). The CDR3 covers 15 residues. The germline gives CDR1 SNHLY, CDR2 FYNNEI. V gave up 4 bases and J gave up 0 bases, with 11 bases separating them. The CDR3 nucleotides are TGTGCCAGCAGTGGGCCAGGGACTAGCACAGATACGCAGTATTTT. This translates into CASSGPGTSTDTQYF.

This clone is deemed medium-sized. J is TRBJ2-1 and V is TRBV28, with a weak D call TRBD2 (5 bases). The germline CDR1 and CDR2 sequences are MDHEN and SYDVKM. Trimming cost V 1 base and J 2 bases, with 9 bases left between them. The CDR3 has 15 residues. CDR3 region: CASSLSGNPYNEQFF. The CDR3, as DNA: TGTGCCAGCAGTTTATCGGGGAACCCCTACAATGAGCAGTTCTTC.

CDR3 bases: TGTGCCAGCAGCAAAACCGAGGTAGCGGGACCTAGCACAGATACGCAGTATTTT. This sequence encodes CASSKTEVAGPSTDTQYF. The chain carries TRBV21-1 and TRBJ2-3; the table's D call, TRBD2, has no DNA check behind it. TRBV21-1 is a pseudogene locus. CDR3 length equals 18 residues.

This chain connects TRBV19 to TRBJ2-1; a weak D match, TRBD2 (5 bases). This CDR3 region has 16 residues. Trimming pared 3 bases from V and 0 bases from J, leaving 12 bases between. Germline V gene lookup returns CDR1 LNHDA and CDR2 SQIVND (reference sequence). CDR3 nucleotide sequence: TGTGCCAGTAGTATGGCGGGCGGACTCTCCTACAATGAGCAGTTCTTC. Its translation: CASSMAGGLSYNEQFF.

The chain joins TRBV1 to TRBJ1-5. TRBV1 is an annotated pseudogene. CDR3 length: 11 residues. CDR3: CTSSCGQPQHF. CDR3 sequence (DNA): TGCACCAGCAGCTGCGGGCAGCCCCAGCATTTT.

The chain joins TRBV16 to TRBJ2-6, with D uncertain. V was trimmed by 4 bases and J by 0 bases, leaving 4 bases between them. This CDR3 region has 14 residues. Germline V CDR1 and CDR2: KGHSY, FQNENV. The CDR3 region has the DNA TGTGCCAGCAGCCCCCACTCTGGGGCCAACGTCCTGACTTTC. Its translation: CASSPHSGANVLTF.

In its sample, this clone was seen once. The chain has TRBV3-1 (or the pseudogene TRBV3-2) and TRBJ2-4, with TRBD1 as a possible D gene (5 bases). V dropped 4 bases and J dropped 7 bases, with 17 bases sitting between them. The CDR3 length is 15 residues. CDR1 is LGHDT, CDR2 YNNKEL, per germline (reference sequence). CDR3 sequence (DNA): TGTGCCAGCAGCCCAACCGGCTCAGGGCCCAACATTCAGTACTTC. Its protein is CASSPTGSGPNIQYF.

The CDR3, as DNA: TGCGCCAGCAGCCCCAACCTCCTAGCGGGGGGCTACAATGAGCAGTTCTTC. As protein: CASSPNLLAGGYNEQFF. This rearrangement joins TRBV5-1 to TRBJ2-1, with 11 bases that match TRBD2. The junction had 9 bases not matched to a gene; V was cut back by 4 bases and J by 3 bases. The CDR3 consists of 17 residues. The V gene's germline CDR1 is SGHRS and CDR2 YFSETQ.

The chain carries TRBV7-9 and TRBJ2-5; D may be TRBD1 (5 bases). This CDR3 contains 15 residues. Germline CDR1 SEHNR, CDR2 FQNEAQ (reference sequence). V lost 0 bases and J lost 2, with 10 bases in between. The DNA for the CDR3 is TGTGCCAGCAGCTTAGCAAAGGGGTTACAAGAGACCCAGTACTTC. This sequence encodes CASSLAKGLQETQYF.

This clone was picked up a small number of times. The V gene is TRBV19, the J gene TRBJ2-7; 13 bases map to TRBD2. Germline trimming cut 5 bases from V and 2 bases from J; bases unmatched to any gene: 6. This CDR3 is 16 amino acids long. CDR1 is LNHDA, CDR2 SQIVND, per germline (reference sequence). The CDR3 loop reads CASSSRTSGSPYEQYF. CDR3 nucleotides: TGTGCCAGTAGTTCCCGGACTAGCGGGAGCCCCTACGAGCAGTACTTC.

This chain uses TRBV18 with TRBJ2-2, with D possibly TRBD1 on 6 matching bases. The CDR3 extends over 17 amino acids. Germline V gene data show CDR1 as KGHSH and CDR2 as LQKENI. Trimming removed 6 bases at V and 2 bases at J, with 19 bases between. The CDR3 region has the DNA TGTGCCAGCTCCCCAGGTTGGGGGACACCCAACACCGGGGAGCTGTTTTTT. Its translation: CASSPGWGTPNTGELFF.

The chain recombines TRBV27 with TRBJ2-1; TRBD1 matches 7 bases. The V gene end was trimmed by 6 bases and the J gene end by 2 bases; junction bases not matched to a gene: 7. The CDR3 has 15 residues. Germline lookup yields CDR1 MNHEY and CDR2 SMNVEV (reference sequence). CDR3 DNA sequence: TGTGCCAGCAGCACCCGGGACAGACCCTACAATGAGCAGTTCTTC. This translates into CASSTRDRPYNEQFF.

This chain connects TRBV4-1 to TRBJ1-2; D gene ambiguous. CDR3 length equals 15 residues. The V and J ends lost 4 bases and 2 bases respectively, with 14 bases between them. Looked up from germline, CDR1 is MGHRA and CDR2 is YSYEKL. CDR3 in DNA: TGCGCCAGCAGCCCAAGCGGCGGACGAAACTATGGCTACACCTTC. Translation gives CASSPSGGRNYGYTF.

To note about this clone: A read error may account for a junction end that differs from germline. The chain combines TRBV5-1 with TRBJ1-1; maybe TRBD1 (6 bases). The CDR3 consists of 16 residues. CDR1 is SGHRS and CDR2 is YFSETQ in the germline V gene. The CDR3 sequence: CASSSGTQTWNIEAFF. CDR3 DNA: TGCGCCAGCAGCTCCGGGACACAAACCTGGAACATTGAAGCTTTCTTT.

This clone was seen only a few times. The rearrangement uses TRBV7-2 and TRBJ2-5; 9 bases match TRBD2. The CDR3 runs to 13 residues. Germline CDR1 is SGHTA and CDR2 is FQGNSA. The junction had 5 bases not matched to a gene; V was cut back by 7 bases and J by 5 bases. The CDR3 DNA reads TGTGCCAGCAAATCTAGCGGGGAGGAGACCCAGTACTTC. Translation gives CASKSSGEETQYF.

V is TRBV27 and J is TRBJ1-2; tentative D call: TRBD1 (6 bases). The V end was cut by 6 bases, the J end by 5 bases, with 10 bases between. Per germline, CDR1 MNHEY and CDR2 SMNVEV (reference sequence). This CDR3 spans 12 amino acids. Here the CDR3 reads CASSPTGYGYTF. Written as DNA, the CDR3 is TGTGCCAGCAGCCCAACAGGGTATGGCTACACCTTC.

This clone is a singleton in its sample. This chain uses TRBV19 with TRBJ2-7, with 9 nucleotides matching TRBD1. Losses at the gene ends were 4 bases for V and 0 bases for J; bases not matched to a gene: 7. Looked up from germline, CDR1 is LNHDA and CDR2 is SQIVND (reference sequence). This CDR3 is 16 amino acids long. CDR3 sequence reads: CASSTQTGGISYEQYF. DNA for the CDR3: TGTGCCAGTAGTACGCAGACAGGGGGTATCTCCTACGAGCAGTACTTC.

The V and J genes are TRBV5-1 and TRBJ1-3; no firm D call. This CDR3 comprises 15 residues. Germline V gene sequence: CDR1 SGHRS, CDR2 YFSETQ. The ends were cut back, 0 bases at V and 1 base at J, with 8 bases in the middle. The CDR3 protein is CASSLGTGSGNTIYF. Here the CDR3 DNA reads TGCGCCAGCAGCTTGGGAACGGGGTCTGGAAACACCATATATTTT.

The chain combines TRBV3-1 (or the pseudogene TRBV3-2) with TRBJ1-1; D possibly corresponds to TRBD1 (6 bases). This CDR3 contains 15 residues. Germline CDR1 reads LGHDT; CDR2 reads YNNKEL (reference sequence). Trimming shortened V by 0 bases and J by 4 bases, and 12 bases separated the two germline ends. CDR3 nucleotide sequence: TGTGCCAGCAGCCAAGATCTAACAGGGTCCACTGAAGCTTTCTTT. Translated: CASSQDLTGSTEAFF.

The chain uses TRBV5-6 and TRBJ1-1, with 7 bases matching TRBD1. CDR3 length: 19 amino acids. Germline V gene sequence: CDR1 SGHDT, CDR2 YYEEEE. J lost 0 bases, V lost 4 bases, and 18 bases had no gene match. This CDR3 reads CASSEQAGTAFYMNTEAFF. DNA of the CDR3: TGTGCCAGCAGCGAACAGGCCGGGACAGCTTTTTACATGAACACTGAAGCTTTCTTT. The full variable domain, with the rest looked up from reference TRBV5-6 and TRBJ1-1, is DAGVTQSPTHLIKTRGQQVTLRCSPKSGHDTVSWYQQALGQGPQFIFQYYEEEERQRGNFPDRFSGHQFPNYSSELNVNALLLGDSALYLCASSEQAGTAFYMNTEAFFGQGTRLTVV.

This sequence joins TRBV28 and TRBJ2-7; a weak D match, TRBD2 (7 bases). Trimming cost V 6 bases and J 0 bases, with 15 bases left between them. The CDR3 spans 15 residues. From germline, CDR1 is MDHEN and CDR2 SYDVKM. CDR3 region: CASREGGESSYEQYF. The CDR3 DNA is TGTGCCAGCAGAGAGGGGGGGGAAAGCTCCTACGAGCAGTACTTC.

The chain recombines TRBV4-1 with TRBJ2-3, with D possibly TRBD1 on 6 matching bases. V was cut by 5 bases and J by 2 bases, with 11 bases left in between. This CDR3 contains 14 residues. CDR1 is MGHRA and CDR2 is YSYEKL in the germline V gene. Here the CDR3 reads CASSFRTATDTQYF. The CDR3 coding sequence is TGCGCCAGCAGCTTTAGGACAGCCACAGATACGCAGTATTTT.

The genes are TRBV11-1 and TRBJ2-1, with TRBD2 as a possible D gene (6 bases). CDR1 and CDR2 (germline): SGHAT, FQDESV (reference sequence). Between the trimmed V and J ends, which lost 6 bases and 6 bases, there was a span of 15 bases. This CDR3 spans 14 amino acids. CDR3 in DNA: TGTGCCAGCAGGGAGGGCGCGATCTTCAATGAGCAGTTCTTC. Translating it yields CASREGAIFNEQFF.

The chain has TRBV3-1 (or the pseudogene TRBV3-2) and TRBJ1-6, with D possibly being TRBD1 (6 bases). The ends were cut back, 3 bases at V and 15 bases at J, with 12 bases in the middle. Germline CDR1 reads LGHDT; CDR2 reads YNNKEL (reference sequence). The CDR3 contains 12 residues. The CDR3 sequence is CASSHGRGFLHF. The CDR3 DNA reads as TGTGCCAGCAGCCACGGAAGGGGGTTCCTCCACTTT.

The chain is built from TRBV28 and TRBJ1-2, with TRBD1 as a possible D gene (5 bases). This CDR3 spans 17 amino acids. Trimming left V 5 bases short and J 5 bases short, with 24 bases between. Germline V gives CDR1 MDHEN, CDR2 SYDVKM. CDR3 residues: CASSPGGTGALGYGYTF. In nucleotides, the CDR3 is TGTGCCAGCAGTCCCGGGGGGACCGGGGCCCTAGGGTATGGCTACACCTTC.